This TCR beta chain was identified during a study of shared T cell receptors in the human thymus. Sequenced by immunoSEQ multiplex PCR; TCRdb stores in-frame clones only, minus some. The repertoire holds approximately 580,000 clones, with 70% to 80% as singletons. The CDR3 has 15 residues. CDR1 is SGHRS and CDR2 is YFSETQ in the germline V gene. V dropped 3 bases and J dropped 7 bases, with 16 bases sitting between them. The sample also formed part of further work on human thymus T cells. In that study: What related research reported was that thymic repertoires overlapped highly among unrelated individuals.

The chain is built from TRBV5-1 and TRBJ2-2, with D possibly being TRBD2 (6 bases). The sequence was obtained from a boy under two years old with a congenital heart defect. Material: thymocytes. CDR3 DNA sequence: TGCGCCAGCAGCTCGCGGGGCCCGGGGGTCGGGGAGCTGTTTTTT. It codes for CASSSRGPGVGELFF.